This T cell receptor beta chain is from a study of PD-L1 blockade in urothelial cancer. Background on the study: Administration of atezolizumab to patients began at some point between 2014 and 2016, at 1,200 mg intravenously every 3 weeks.

Germline trimming cut 1 base from V and 12 bases from J; bases unmatched to any gene: 7. Germline loops: CDR1 MDHEN, CDR2 SYDVKM. The length of the CDR3 is 14 residues. Time point reported: pretreatment peripheral blood. Assay used: immunoSEQ multiplex PCR; TCRdb lists only in-frame clones, some missing. The sample has about 130,000 clones, roughly 83% seen once. This chain links TRBV28 with TRBJ1-4; 8 positions agree with TRBD1. The specimen was PBMCs, collected around atezolizumab (anti-PD-L1) treatment. The sequence was obtained from a man aged 45 to 65 with urothelial cancer. The CDR3 region is CASSLSAGGRQLFF. The CDR3 DNA reads TGTGCCAGCAGTTTATCGGCAGGGGGCAGGCAACTGTTTTTT.